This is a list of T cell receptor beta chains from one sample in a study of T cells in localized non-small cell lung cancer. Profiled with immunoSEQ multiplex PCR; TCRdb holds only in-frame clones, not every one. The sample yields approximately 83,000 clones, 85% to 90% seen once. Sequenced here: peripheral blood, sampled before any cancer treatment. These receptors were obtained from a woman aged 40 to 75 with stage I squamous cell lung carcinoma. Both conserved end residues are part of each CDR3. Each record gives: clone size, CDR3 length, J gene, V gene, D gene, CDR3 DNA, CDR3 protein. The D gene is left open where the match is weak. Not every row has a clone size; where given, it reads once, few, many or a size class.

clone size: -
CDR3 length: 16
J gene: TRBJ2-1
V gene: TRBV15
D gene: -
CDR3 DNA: TGTGCCACCAGCAGAGATGGAGGGTCTCACTACAATGAGCAGTTCTTC
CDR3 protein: CATSRDGGSHYNEQFF

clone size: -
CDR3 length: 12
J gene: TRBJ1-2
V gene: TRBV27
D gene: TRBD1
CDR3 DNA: TGTGCCAGCAGACAGGGGCCGGGTGGCTACACCTTC
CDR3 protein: CASRQGPGGYTF

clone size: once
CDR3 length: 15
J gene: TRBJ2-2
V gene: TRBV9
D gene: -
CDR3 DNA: TGTGCCAGCAGCGTAGCGGGACACTTCACCGGGGAGCTGTTTTTT
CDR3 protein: CASSVAGHFTGELFF

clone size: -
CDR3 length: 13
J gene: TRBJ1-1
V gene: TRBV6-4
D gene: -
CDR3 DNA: TGTGCCAGCAGTGACTCGGGGTTGTCTGAAGCTTTCTTT
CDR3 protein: CASSDSGLSEAFF

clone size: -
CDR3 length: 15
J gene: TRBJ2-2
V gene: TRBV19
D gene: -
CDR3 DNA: TGTGCCAGTAGAGCCGGGACTTTAAACACCGGGGAGCTGTTTTTT
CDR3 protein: CASRAGTLNTGELFF

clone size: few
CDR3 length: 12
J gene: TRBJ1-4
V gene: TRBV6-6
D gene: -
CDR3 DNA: TGTGTCAGCCGTGGAAAGGATGAAAAACTGTTTTTT
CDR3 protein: CVSRGKDEKLFF

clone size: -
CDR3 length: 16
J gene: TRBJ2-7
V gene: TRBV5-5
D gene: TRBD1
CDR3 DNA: TGTGCCAGCAGCTTGGATTGGCGACAGGGTGGGTACGAGCAGTACTTC
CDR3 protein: CASSLDWRQGGYEQYF

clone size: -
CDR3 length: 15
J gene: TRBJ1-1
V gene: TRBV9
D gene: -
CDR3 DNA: TGTGCCAGCAGCGTAGCTGGACGTGGGACGGGGGAAGCTTTCTTT
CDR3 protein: CASSVAGRGTGEAFF

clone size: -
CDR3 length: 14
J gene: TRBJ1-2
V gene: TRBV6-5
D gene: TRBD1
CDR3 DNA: TGTGCCAGCAAGAAGACAGGGACCAACTATGGCTACACCTTC
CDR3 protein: CASKKTGTNYGYTF

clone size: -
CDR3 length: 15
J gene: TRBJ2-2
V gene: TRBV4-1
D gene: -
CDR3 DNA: TGCGCCAGCAGCCAAACAGGGTTTGACACCGGGGAGCTGTTTTTT
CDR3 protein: CASSQTGFDTGELFF

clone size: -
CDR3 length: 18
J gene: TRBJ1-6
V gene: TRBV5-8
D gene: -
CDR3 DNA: TGTGCCAGCAGCTTCGGGACCGTTGGTGGATCCTATAATTCACCCCTCCACTTT
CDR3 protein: CASSFGTVGGSYNSPLHF

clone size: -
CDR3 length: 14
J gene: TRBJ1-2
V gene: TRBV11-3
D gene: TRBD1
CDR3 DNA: TGTGCCAGCAGCTTAGGGACAGGGGGCTATGGCTACACCTTC
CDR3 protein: CASSLGTGGYGYTF